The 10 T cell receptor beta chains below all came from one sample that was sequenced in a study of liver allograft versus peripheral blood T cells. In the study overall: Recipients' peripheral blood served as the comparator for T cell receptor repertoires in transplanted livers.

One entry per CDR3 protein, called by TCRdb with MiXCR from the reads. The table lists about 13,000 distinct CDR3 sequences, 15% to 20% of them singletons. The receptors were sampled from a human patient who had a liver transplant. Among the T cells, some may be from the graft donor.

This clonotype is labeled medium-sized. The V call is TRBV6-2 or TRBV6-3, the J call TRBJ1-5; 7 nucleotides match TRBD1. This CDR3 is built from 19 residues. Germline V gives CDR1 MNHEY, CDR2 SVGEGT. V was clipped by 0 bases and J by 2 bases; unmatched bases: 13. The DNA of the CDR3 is TGTGCCAGCAGTTACTCGCGGAGGACAGGACCTTTCGGCAATCAGCCCCAGCATTTT. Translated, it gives CASSYSRRTGPFGNQPQHF.

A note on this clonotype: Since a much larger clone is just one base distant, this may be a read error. The CDR3 DNA reads TGTGCCAGCAGCTTTCCCGGGACCGGCACAGATACGAAGTATTTT. Translated: CASSFPGTGTDTKYF. The chain links TRBV5-4 to TRBJ2-3; D assignment may be TRBD1 or TRBD2 (5 bases each). CDR3 length equals 15 residues. The V gene's germline CDR1 is SGHNT and CDR2 YYREEE (reference sequence).

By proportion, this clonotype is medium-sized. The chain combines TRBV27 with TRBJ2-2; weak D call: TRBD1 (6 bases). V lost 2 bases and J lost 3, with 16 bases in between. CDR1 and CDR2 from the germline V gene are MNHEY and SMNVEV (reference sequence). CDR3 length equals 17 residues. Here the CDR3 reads CASSLRTSGTYTGELFF. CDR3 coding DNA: TGTGCCAGCAGTTTAAGGACTTCCGGGACATACACCGGGGAGCTGTTTTTT.

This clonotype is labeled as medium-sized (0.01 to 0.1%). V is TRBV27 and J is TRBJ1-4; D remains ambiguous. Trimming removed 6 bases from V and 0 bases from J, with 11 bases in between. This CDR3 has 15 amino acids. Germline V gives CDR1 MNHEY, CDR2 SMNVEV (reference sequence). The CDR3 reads CASSFGGATNEKLFF. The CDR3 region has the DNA TGTGCCAGCAGCTTCGGTGGCGCAACTAATGAAAAACTGTTTTTT. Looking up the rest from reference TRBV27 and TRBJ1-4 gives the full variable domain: EAQVTQNPRYLITVTGKKLTVTCSQNMNHEYMSWYRQDPGLGLRQIYYSMNVEVTDKGDVPEGYKVSRKEKRNFPLILESPSPNQTSLYFCASSFGGATNEKLFFGSGTQLSVL.

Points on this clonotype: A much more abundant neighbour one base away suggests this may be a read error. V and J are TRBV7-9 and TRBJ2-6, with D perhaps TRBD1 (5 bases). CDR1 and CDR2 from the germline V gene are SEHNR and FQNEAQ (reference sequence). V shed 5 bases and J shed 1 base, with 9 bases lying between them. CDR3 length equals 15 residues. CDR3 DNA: TGTGCCAGCAGCCCCAGGGATTCTGGGGCCAACGTCCTGACTTTC. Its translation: CASSPRDSGANVLTF.

The DNA for the CDR3 is TGTGCCAGCAGCTTCTGGGCCACGGAAAAAGAGACCCAGTACTTC. It is translated as CASSFWATEKETQYF. The V gene is TRBV11-2, the J gene TRBJ2-5; no reliable D call. This CDR3 region has 15 residues. Trimming took off 3 bases at V and 3 bases at J, with 14 bases between the two ends. CDR1 is SGHAT and CDR2 is FQNNGV in the germline V gene.

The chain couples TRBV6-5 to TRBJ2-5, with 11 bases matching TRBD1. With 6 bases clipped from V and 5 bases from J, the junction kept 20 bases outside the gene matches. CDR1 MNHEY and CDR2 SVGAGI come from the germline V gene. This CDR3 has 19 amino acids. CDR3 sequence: CASSRTGGAGLQRSETQYF. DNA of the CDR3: TGTGCCAGCAGCCGGACAGGGGGCGCAGGGCTGCAGAGATCGGAGACCCAGTACTTC.

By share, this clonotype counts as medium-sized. The CDR3 here is CASSWGNNVLTF. The CDR3 DNA follows: TGTGCCAGCAGCTGGGGCAACAACGTCCTGACTTTC. The chain links TRBV7-2 to TRBJ2-6; D perhaps matches TRBD1 (5 bases). V gave up 4 bases and J gave up 9 bases, with 7 bases separating them. Germline V lookup: CDR1 SGHTA, CDR2 FQGNSA. The CDR3 spans 12 residues.

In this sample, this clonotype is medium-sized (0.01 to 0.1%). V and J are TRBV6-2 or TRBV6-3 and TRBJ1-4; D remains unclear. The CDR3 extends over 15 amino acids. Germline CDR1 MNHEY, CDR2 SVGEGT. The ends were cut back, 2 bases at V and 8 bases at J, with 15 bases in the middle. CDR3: CASSYGPDYDEKLFF. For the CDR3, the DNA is TGTGCCAGCAGTTACGGGCCAGACTATGACGAAAAACTGTTTTTT.

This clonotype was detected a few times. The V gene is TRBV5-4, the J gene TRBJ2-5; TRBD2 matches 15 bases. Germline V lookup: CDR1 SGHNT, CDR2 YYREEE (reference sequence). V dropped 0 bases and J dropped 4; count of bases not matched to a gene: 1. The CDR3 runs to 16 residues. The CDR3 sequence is CASSLGTSGGAETQYF. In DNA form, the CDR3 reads TGTGCCAGCAGCTTGGGGACTAGCGGGGGGGCAGAGACCCAGTACTTC.